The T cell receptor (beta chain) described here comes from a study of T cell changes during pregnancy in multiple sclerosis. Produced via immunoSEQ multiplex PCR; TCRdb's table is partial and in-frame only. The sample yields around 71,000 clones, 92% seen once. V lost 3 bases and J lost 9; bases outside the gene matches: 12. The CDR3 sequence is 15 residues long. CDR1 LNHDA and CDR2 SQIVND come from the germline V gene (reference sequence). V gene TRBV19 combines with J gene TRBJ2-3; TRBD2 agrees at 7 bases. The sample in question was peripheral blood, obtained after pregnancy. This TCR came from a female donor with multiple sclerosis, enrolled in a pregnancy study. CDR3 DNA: TGTGCCAGTAGTATCGCCGGTGGGACTACACAAACGCAGTATTTT. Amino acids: CASSIAGGTTQTQYF.